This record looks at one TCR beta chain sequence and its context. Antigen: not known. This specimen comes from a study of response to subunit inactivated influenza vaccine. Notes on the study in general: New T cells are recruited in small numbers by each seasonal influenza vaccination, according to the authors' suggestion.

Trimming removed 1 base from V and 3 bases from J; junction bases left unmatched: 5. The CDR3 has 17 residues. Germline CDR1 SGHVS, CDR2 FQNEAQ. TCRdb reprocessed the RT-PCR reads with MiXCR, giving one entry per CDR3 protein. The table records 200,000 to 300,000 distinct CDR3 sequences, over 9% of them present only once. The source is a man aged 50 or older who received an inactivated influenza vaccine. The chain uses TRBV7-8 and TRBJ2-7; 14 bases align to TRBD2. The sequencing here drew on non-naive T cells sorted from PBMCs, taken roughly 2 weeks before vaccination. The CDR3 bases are TGTGCCAGCAGCTTAGGGGCCGGACTAGCGGGAGGCTACGAGCAGTACTTC. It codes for CASSLGAGLAGGYEQYF.